This TCR beta chain was sequenced for a study of identical twins. TCRdb re-derived calls from the 5' RACE reads in MiXCR, one entry per CDR3 protein. Among about 690,000 distinct CDR3 sequences listed, around 6% were seen once. The CDR3 covers 13 residues. Trimming left V 3 bases short and J 8 bases short, with 10 bases between. Germline V CDR1 and CDR2: SGHTA, FQGNSA. The sequence was collected from a man between 18 and 35 years old in good health. The chain employs TRBV7-2 and TRBJ1-4; no clear D gene. Specimen: naive T cells sorted from blood. CDR3 in DNA: TGTGCCAGCAGCTTGCGGACCGGGGAAAAACTGTTTTTT. This encodes CASSLRTGEKLFF.